This entry concerns a single TCR beta chain. The protocol was immunoSEQ multiplex PCR, while the TCRdb copy is restricted to in-frame clones and leaves out a portion. The data show approximately 120,000 clones, about 83% seen once. The data derive from a study of blood T cell repertoires in COVID-19. The CDR3 spans 11 residues. V gave up 6 bases and J gave up 5 bases, with 7 bases separating them. Germline V lookup: CDR1 LGHDT, CDR2 YNNKEL (reference sequence). The clonotype was recovered from a human donor in a cohort sampled during active COVID-19. This rearrangement joins TRBV3-1 (or the pseudogene TRBV3-2) to TRBJ2-5; unclear D gene. The source material was peripheral blood. The CDR3 nucleotides read TGTGCCAGCAGACTTAGTGAGACCCAGTACTTC. As protein: CASRLSETQYF.